A single sample is the source of the 29 T cell receptor beta chains below, sequenced in a study of Graves' ophthalmopathy and Graves' hyperthyroidism. RNA transcripts provided the template for amplifying TCR beta CDR3 regions. The library came from an HTBI-primed first-round RT-PCR and a second-round multiplex PCR. TCRdb re-analysed the multiplex PCR reads in MiXCR, keeping a single row per CDR3 protein. The data contain 500,000 to 700,000 distinct CDR3 sequences, about a fifth of them singletons. Sequencing was carried out using peripheral blood. These receptors all come from a woman younger than 35 with stable Graves' hyperthyroidism. Some clones in this sample may be carry-over from other donors' samples.

This clonotype has a handful of counts. The genes are TRBV5-1 and TRBJ2-2, with 9 positions matching TRBD2. With V trimmed by 8 bases and J by 3 bases, 5 bases remained unmatched. The CDR3 totals 14 residues. Germline lookup yields CDR1 SGHRS and CDR2 YFSETQ. The chain's CDR3 is CASNSGGYTGELFF. CDR3 DNA sequence: TGCGCCAGTAATAGCGGGGGTTACACCGGGGAGCTGTTTTTT.

This clonotype was seen a handful of times. The J gene is TRBJ1-3, the V gene TRBV28; the D is unclear. Trimming removed 5 bases at V and 5 bases at J, with 10 bases between. The CDR3 runs 13 residues. Germline lookup yields CDR1 MDHEN and CDR2 SYDVKM. This chain's CDR3 is CASSATHRNTIYF. In DNA form, the CDR3 reads TGTGCCAGCAGTGCCACCCACAGAAACACCATATATTTT.

Many counts were recorded for this clonotype. J is TRBJ2-7 and V is TRBV3-1, with D possibly TRBD1 on 5 matching bases. Between the trimmed V and J ends, which lost 3 bases and 3 bases, there was a span of 12 bases. The length of the CDR3 is 14 residues. Per germline, CDR1 LGHDT and CDR2 YNNKEL (reference sequence). The CDR3 DNA follows: TGTGCCAGCAGCCAGATCGACAGAAACTACGAGCAGTACTTC. Amino acid sequence: CASSQIDRNYEQYF.

Note on this clonotype: One base away lies a much larger clone, so this may be a sequencing read error. V is TRBV2 and J is TRBJ2-2; 8 bases are a match to TRBD1. Per germline, CDR1 SNHLY and CDR2 FYNNEI. This CDR3 is 16 amino acids long. Here the CDR3 DNA reads TGTGCCAGCAGTACTCCGGGACAGGTCAACACCGGGGAGCTGGTTTTT. Its protein product is CASSTPGQVNTGELVF.

CDR3 residues: CSAHGTGGETQYF. DNA of the CDR3: TGCAGTGCTCACGGGACAGGAGGAGAGACCCAGTACTTC. J is TRBJ2-5 and V is TRBV20-1, with 8 bases matching TRBD1. V shed 5 bases, J shed 4 bases, and the junction held 6 bases outside the gene matches. Germline loops: CDR1 DFQATT, CDR2 SNEGSKA (reference sequence). The CDR3 is 13 amino acids.

This clonotype was found a few times. The CDR3 DNA follows: TGTGCCAGCAGCTTAGATTACACAGGCCCTGAAGCTTTCTTT. It codes for CASSLDYTGPEAFF. The V call is TRBV11-2, the J call TRBJ1-1; a possible D gene is TRBD1 (5 bases). The germline V and J ends were trimmed by 0 bases and 6 bases, with 11 bases remaining between them. The CDR3 spans 14 residues. Germline CDR1 reads SGHAT; CDR2 reads FQNNGV.

Worth noting for this clonotype: A much larger clone differs from this one at a single base, so this may be a read error. Since no conserved phenylalanine or tryptophan closes the CDR3, a read error is the likely cause. This chain connects TRBV5-1 to TRBJ2-2, with D possibly being TRBD1 or TRBD2 (5 bases each). The CDR3 runs 13 residues. The V end lost 4 bases, the J end lost 2 bases, and 6 bases lay between the germline ends. The germline V gene has CDR1 SGHRS and CDR2 YFSETQ. The CDR3: CASSRGNTGELFV. The CDR3 coding sequence is TGCGCCAGCAGCCGGGGCAACACCGGGGAGCTGTTTGTT.

Turning to this clonotype: One junction end disagrees with the germline gene, perhaps due to a read error. V usage is TRBV19 and J usage is TRBJ1-3; D call uncertain. The CDR3 has 16 amino acids. The germline CDR1 and CDR2 sequences are LNHDA and SQIVND (reference sequence). This chain's CDR3 is CASRTGPTVSGNTISF. The CDR3, as DNA: TGTGCCAGTAGGACCGGCCCAACGGTATCTGGAAACACCATATCTTTT.

This clonotype was observed at least ten times. This chain connects TRBV20-1 to TRBJ1-5; 8 positions agree with TRBD1. The CDR3 extends over 12 amino acids. J lost 5 bases, V lost 3 bases, and 0 bases had no gene match. Germline CDR1 is DFQATT and CDR2 is SNEGSKA (reference sequence). The CDR3 DNA reads TGCAGTGCTAGGACAGGGGATCAGCCCCAGCATTTT. As protein: CSARTGDQPQHF.

This chain connects TRBV19 to TRBJ1-5, with a tentative D call TRBD1 (6 bases). Germline CDR1 LNHDA, CDR2 SQIVND (reference sequence). This CDR3 spans 17 amino acids. Trimming removed 6 bases at V and 1 base at J, with 19 bases between. DNA for the CDR3: TGTGCCAGTAGCCCCGGCACAGGGCCTCTCAGCAATCAGCCCCAGCATTTT. The encoded protein is CASSPGTGPLSNQPQHF.

This clonotype was counted many times. This sequence joins TRBV6-1 and TRBJ2-7; 8 bases match TRBD1. This CDR3 is 14 amino acids long. CDR1 is MNHNS, CDR2 SASEGT, per germline. The junction had 5 bases not matched to a gene; V was cut back by 4 bases and J by 3 bases. CDR3 region: CASSGDRRFYEQYF. CDR3 bases: TGTGCCAGCAGTGGGGACAGGAGATTCTACGAGCAGTACTTC.

The rearrangement joins TRBV6-1 to TRBJ2-7; unclear D gene. The germline V and J ends were trimmed by 0 bases and 2 bases, with 8 bases remaining between them. Germline CDR1 is MNHNS and CDR2 is SASEGT. The CDR3 consists of 14 residues. The CDR3 region is CASSEAGKAYEQYF. CDR3 coding DNA: TGTGCCAGCAGTGAAGCGGGGAAAGCCTACGAGCAGTACTTC.

As concerns this clonotype: This could be a read error, since a much larger clone is one nucleotide away. The chain combines TRBV12-3 or TRBV12-4 with TRBJ1-5; unclear D gene. Trimming removed 2 bases from V and 0 bases from J, with 17 bases in between. The CDR3 loop spans 18 amino acids. The CDR3 nucleotides are TGTGCCAGCAGTTTACCGGGATCTCCCACCCATAGCAATCAGCCCCAGCATTTT. Its translation: CASSLPGSPTHSNQPQHF.

This clonotype has at least ten counts. The rearrangement uses TRBV20-1 and TRBJ1-2; no firm D call. Germline V gives CDR1 DFQATT, CDR2 SNEGSKA (reference sequence). Between the trimmed V and J ends, which lost 5 bases and 4 bases, there was a span of 20 bases. The CDR3 sequence is 15 residues long. CDR3 bases: TGCAGTGCTGGCCGTGGGGTGGGGTGGGTCTATGGCTACACCTTC. The encoded protein is CSAGRGVGWVYGYTF.

A few counts support this clonotype. This chain links TRBV12-3 or TRBV12-4 with TRBJ2-2; D may be TRBD1 (6 bases). The V end lost 6 bases, the J end lost 3 bases, and 11 bases lay between the germline ends. This CDR3 comprises 14 residues. The CDR3 nucleotides read TGTGCCAGCAGCCTAGGACAGTACACCGGGGAGCTGTTTTTT. Its protein is CASSLGQYTGELFF.

The sample holds many counts of this clonotype. The chain combines TRBV5-1 with TRBJ2-7; 8 bases agree with TRBD2. Germline loops: CDR1 SGHRS, CDR2 YFSETQ. V shed 8 bases and J 5 bases; nucleotides not matched to a gene: 12. The CDR3 loop spans 14 amino acids. The CDR3 sequence: CARATGGGRHEQYF. The CDR3 DNA sequence: TGCGCCAGAGCCACGGGGGGGGGCCGCCACGAGCAGTACTTC. The full variable domain, completed using reference TRBV5-1 and TRBJ2-7, is KAGVTQTPRYLIKTRGQQVTLSCSPISGHRSVSWYQQTPGQGLQFLFEYFSETQRNKGNFPGRFSGRQFSNSRSEMNVSTLELGDSALYLCARATGGGRHEQYFGPGTRLTVT.

The V gene is TRBV6-1, the J gene TRBJ2-7; D perhaps matches TRBD1 (6 bases). The CDR3 has 13 amino acids. The V gene's germline CDR1 is MNHNS and CDR2 SASEGT. V lost 1 base and J lost 5, with 9 bases in between. The CDR3 loop is CASSEGQANEQYF. CDR3 bases: TGTGCCAGCAGTGAAGGACAGGCCAACGAGCAGTACTTC.

This clonotype came up many times. V usage is TRBV30 and J usage is TRBJ2-7; TRBD2 might be the D (5 bases). From germline, CDR1 is GTSNPN and CDR2 SVGIG (reference sequence). This CDR3 region has 12 residues. The V end lost 6 bases, the J end lost 4 bases, and 13 bases lay between the germline ends. The CDR3 loop reads CACSLGVYEQYF. The CDR3 nucleotides read TGTGCCTGTTCCCTCGGGGTTTACGAGCAGTACTTC.

The rearrangement links TRBV6-1 to TRBJ1-1, with D hard to call. Per germline, CDR1 MNHNS and CDR2 SASEGT. The CDR3 covers 12 residues. V was cut by 8 bases and J by 1 base, with 8 bases left in between. DNA of the CDR3: TGTGCCAGCGAGGGCAGGAACACTGAAGCTTTCTTT. Its translation: CASEGRNTEAFF.

The chain recombines TRBV12-3 or TRBV12-4 with TRBJ1-1; D gene uncertain. Trimming removed 3 bases at V and 4 bases at J, with 12 bases between. CDR3 length: 14 residues. The CDR3 sequence is CASSFAGQGTEAFF. In DNA form, the CDR3 reads TGTGCCAGCAGTTTTGCAGGTCAAGGCACTGAAGCTTTCTTT.

J is TRBJ2-2 and V is TRBV7-8, with TRBD2 matching 7 bases. Germline V CDR1 and CDR2: SGHVS, FQNEAQ. The length of the CDR3 is 14 residues. The junction had 7 bases not matched to a gene; V was cut back by 5 bases and J by 7 bases. CDR3 sequence: CASSRSTSFGELFF. CDR3 DNA sequence: TGTGCCAGCAGCCGTTCGACTAGCTTCGGGGAGCTGTTTTTT.

The chain uses TRBV4-1 and TRBJ1-5; TRBD1 is a possible D gene (5 bases). Trimming shortened V by 0 bases and J by 7 bases, and 10 bases separated the two germline ends. The CDR3 is made up of 14 amino acids. Germline assignment: CDR1 MGHRA and CDR2 YSYEKL. CDR3 coding DNA: TGCGCCAGCAGCCAAGATTTCGGGGGACAGCCCCAGCATTTT. Its protein product is CASSQDFGGQPQHF.

This clonotype was observed many times. CDR3 nucleotide sequence: TGCAGCGCACAGGGGGCCAATCAGCCCCAGCATTTT. Its translation: CSAQGANQPQHF. V usage is TRBV29-1 and J usage is TRBJ1-5; 9 bases are a match to TRBD1. V gave up 7 bases and J gave up 3 bases; unmatched junction bases: 1. The CDR3 consists of 12 residues. CDR1 SQVTM and CDR2 ANQGSEA come from the germline V gene.

Ten or more counts support this clonotype. The CDR3 region is CASSYSDRAYEQYF. The CDR3 region has the DNA TGTGCCAGCAGTTACTCGGACAGGGCCTACGAGCAGTACTTC. The V gene is TRBV6-5, the J gene TRBJ2-7; 8 bases fit TRBD1. V lost 0 bases and J lost 2; bases outside the gene matches: 0. Germline CDR1 and CDR2: MNHEY and SVGAGI. This CDR3 comprises 14 residues.

Many counts were recorded for this clonotype. The chain carries TRBV30 and TRBJ1-1, with D tentatively TRBD1 (6 bases). There are 14 residues in the CDR3. Trimming pared 1 base from V and 0 bases from J, leaving 9 bases between. The germline V gene encodes CDR1 GTSNPN and CDR2 SVGIG (reference sequence). The CDR3 reads CAWSDRTVNTEAFF. The CDR3 DNA reads TGTGCCTGGAGTGACCGGACAGTGAACACTGAAGCTTTCTTT. The full variable domain, rest sourced from reference TRBV30 and TRBJ1-1, is SQTIHQWPATLVQPVGSPLSLECTVEGTSNPNLYWYRQAAGRGLQLLFYSVGIGQISSEVPQNLSASRPQDRQFILSSKKLLLSDSGFYLCAWSDRTVNTEAFFGQGTRLTVV.

At least ten counts were recorded for this clonotype. The chain recombines TRBV15 with TRBJ1-1; D not certain. Trimming took 2 bases from V and 2 from J, leaving 12 bases between them. This CDR3 has 15 residues. Germline CDR1 is LNHNV and CDR2 is YYDKDF (reference sequence). The CDR3 here is CATSRQIDINTEAFF. In nucleotides, the CDR3 is TGTGCCACCAGCAGACAAATTGACATAAACACTGAAGCTTTCTTT.

In this sample, this clonotype turned up many times. The chain joins TRBV27 to TRBJ2-7, with D possibly being TRBD2 (5 bases). Trimming took off 1 base at V and 5 bases at J, with 12 bases between the two ends. Germline V gene sequence: CDR1 MNHEY, CDR2 SMNVEV (reference sequence). CDR3 length: 14 residues. Here the CDR3 reads CASSLLSTGDEQYF. Here the CDR3 DNA reads TGTGCCAGCAGTTTATTGTCTACCGGGGACGAGCAGTACTTC.

This clonotype was observed many times. The V call is TRBV19, the J call TRBJ1-5; D remains ambiguous. V lost 3 bases to trimming and J lost 6 bases, with 12 bases between them. This CDR3 is built from 14 residues. Germline V gives CDR1 LNHDA, CDR2 SQIVND (reference sequence). DNA of the CDR3: TGTGCCAGTAGTATCGGAAGCGGTATTCAGCCCCAGCATTTT. Translation gives CASSIGSGIQPQHF.

The chain carries TRBV12-3 or TRBV12-4 and TRBJ2-7; D is perhaps TRBD1 (5 bases). Trimming shortened V by 3 bases and J by 3 bases, and 12 bases separated the two germline ends. This CDR3 is 14 amino acids long. CDR3 coding DNA: TGTGCCAGCAGTTTGGTGGACAACCTCTACGAGCAGTACTTC. Encoded protein: CASSLVDNLYEQYF.